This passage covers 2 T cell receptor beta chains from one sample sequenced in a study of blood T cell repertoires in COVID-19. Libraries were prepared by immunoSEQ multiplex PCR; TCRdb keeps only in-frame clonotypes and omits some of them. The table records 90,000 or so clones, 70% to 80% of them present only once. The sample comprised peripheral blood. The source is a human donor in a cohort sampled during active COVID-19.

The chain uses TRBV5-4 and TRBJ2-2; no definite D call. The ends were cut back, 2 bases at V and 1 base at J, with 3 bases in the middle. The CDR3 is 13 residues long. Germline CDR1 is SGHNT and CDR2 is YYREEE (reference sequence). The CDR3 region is CASSFWNTGELFF. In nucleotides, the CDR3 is TGTGCCAGCAGCTTCTGGAACACCGGGGAGCTGTTTTTT. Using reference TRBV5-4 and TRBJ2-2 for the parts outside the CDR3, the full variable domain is ETGVTQSPTHLIKTRGQQVTLRCSSQSGHNTVSWYQQALGQGPQFIFQYYREEENGRGNFPPRFSGLQFPNYSSELNVNALELDDSALYLCASSFWNTGELFFGEGSRLTVL.

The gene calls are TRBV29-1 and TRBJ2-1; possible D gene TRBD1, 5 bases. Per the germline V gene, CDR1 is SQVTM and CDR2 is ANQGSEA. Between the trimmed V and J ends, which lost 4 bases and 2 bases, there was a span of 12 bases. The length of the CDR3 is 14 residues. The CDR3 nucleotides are TGCAGCGTTGTAGGCAGGGCCCCCTACAATGAGCAGTTCTTC. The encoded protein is CSVVGRAPYNEQFF.